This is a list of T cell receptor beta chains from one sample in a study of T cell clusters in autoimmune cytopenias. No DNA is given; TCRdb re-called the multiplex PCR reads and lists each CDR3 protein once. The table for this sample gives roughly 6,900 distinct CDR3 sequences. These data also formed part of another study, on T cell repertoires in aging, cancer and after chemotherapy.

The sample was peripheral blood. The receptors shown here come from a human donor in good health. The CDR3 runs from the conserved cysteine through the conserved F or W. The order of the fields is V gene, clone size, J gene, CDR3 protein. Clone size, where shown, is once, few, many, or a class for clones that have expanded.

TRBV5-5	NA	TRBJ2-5	CASSLTGSQETQYF
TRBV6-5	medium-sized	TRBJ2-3	CASLGPGADTQYF
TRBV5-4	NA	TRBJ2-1	CASSEGVAGSLYNEQFF
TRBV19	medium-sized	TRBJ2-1	CASSEAGAPSNEQFF
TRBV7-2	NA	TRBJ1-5	CASSLARGIGQPQHF
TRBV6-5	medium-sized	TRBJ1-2	CASSPDRGYGYTF
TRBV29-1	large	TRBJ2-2	CSVREAGTGELFF
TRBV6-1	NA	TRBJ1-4	CASSERGGTASEKLFF
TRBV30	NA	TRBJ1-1	CAWSVRWYTEAFF
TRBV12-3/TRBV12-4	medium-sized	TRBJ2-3	CASSSTGGGTDTQYF
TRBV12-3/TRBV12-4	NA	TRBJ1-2	CASSRTGGEYGYTF
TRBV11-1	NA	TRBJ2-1	CASSGTSGSRDEQFF
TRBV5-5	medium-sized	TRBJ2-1	CASRRLNNEQFF
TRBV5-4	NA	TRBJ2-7	CASSPTGDRDEQYF
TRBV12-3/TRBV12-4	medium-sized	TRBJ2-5	CASSLPGGVKTQYF
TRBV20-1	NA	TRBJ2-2	CSGSEGVTGELFF
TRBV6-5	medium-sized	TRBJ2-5	CASSPGLAGGGVFAETQYF
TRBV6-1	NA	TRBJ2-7	CATFVLYEQYF
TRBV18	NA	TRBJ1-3	CASSPSQGPTGNTIYF
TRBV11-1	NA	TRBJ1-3	CASSKGTISGNTIYF
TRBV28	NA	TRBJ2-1	CASRQYPGGSNEQFF
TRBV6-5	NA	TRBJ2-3	CASWRRTSGRISDTQYF
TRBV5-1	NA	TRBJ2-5	CASSLGLAPLQETQYF
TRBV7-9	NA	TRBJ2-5	CASSLEGRYGETQYF
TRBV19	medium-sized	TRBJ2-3	CASSRQAGAFTDTQYF
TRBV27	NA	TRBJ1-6	CASSWGGQGGTPLHF
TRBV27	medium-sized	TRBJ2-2	CASSPLTGELFF
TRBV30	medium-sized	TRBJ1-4	CAWSSIKEKLFF
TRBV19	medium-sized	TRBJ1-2	CASSTPGTVNYGYTF
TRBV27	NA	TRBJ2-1	CASSSIPRTSRAGRRNEQFF
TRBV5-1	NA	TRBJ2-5	CSSYAGGGPAGETQYF
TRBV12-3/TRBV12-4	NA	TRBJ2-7	CASLLLGLAGEASPLEQYF
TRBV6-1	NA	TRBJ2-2	CASRGGFEREGQKYTGELFF
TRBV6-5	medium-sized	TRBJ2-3	CASSPGVVGTDTQYF
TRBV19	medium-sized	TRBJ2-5	CASSIGKTSGTREETQYF
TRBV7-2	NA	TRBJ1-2	CVRSFTGGVGYTF
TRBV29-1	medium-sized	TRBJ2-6	CSASGTGSSGANVLTF
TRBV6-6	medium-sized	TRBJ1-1	CASSRDRAAFF
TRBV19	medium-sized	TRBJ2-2	CASKAGIGELFF
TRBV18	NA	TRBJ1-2	CASSPDRQMYYGYTF
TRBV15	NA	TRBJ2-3	CATSRQGGADTQYF
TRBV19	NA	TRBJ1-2	CASSRTLRDSNYGYTF
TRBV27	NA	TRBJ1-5	CASKKRESNQPQHF
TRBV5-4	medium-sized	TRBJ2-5	CASSLGGQETQYF
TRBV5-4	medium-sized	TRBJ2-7	CASSLGGQGPLGEQYF
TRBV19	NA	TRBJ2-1	CASSIRLAGGFYNEQFF